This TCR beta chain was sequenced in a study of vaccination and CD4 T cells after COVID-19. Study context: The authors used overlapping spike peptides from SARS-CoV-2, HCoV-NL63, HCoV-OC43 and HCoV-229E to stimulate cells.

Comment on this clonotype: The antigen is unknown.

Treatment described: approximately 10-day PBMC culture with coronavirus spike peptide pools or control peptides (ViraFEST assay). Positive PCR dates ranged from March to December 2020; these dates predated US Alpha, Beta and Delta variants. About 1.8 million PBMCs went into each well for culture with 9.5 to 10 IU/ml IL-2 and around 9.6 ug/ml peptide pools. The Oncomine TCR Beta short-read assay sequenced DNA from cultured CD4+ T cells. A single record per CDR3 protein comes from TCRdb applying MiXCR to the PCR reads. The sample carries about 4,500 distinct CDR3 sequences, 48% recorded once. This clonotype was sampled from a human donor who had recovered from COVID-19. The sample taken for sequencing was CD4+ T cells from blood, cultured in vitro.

The CDR3 loop reads CASSSEGGQGALGYTF. As DNA, the CDR3 is TGTGCCAGCAGCTCGGAAGGAGGGCAGGGGGCGCTTGGCTACACCTTC. The J gene is TRBJ1-2, the V gene TRBV11-3; 8 bases are shared with TRBD1. Per the germline V gene, CDR1 is SGHNT and CDR2 is YENEEA. Trimming took 4 bases from V and 7 from J; bases not matched to a gene: 14. The CDR3 covers 16 residues.